The clone carrying this T cell receptor (beta chain) has more than one count but fewer than ten. Profiled with immunoSEQ multiplex PCR; TCRdb holds only in-frame clones, not every one. Of under 85,000 clones listed, 70% to 90% are singletons. The sample comes from a study of OX40 agonist ivuxolimab in advanced cancers. Germline CDR1 is KGHSH and CDR2 is LQKENI. The CDR3 is made up of 13 amino acids. V was trimmed by 3 bases and J by 6 bases, leaving 8 bases between them. V usage is TRBV18 and J usage is TRBJ1-4; D is unclear. This specimen consisted of CD4+ or CD8+ T cells sorted from blood, obtained in a trial of the OX40 agonist ivuxolimab. This TCR was recovered from an adult with an advanced solid tumor such as melanoma, head and neck, liver or kidney cancer. The CDR3 coding sequence is TGTGCCAGCTCACCGATAAGGGATGAAAAACTGTTTTTT. Amino acid sequence: CASSPIRDEKLFF. Looking up the rest from reference TRBV18 and TRBJ1-4 gives the full variable domain: NAGVMQNPRHLVRRRGQEARLRCSPMKGHSHVYWYRQLPEEGLKFMVYLQKENIIDESGMPKERFSAEFPKEGPSILRIQQVVRGDSAAYFCASSPIRDEKLFFGSGTQLSVL.